The present T cell receptor beta chain was sequenced within a study of shared clonotypes between healthy human individuals. The repertoire was sequenced with immunoSEQ multiplex PCR; TCRdb's copy has only in-frame clones and lacks some. This table holds approximately 95,000 clones, roughly two thirds found once. CDR1 and CDR2 from the germline V gene are SGDLS and YYNGEE. CDR3 length: 14 amino acids. The V segment lost 0 bases and the J segment 3 bases; nucleotides outside the gene matches: 2. This clone was seen more than once but under ten times. Antigen: not known. Other DNA sequences of this sample code for an identical CDR3. The donors, all of them Caucasian adults, lived in Nashville, Tennessee. Findings of the study overall: It was only blood that was sampled, and tissue repertoires likely differ. Estimated richness values were generally larger in naive subsets than in memory subsets.

Sequencing was done on a sample of memory CD8+ T cells sorted from blood. Stated subset: CD45RO+ cells pooled with CCR7-negative TemRA cells. V gene TRBV9 combines with J gene TRBJ2-7, with 8 bases that match TRBD1. The sequence derives from a man between 25 and 39 years old in good health. This CDR3 is CASSVGGQGYEQYF. The CDR3 DNA reads TGTGCCAGCAGCGTAGGAGGACAGGGCTACGAGCAGTACTTC.